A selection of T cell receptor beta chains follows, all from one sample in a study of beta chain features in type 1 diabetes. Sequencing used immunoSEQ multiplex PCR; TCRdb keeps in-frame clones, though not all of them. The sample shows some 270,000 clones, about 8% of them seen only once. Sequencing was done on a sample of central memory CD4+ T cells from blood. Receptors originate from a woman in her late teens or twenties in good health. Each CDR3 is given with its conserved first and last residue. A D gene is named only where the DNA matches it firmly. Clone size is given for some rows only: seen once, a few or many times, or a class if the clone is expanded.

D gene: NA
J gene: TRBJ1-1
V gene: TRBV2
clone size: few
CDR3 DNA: TGTGCCAGCAGTTGGGTAGAGAACACTGAAGCTTTCTTT
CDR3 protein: CASSWVENTEAFF

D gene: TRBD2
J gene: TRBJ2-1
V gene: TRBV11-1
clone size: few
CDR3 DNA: TGTGCCAGCAGCTTCCTAGCGGGAGGCTCCTACAATGAGCAGTTCTTC
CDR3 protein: CASSFLAGGSYNEQFF

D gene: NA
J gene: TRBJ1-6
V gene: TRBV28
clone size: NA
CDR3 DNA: TGTGCCAGCCTTGAGGGTCTACGAAATTCACCCCTCCACTTT
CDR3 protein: CASLEGLRNSPLHF

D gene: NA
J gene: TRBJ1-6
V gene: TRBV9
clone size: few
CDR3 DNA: TGTGCCAGCAGCGTAGTAGGGGACCGTAGTAATTCACCCCTCCACTTT
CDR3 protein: CASSVVGDRSNSPLHF

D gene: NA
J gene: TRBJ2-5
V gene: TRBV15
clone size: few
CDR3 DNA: TGTGCCACCAGCATGGGGGGTTCGGAGACCCAGTACTTC
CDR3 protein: CATSMGGSETQYF

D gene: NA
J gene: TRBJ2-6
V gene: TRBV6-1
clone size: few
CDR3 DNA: TGTGCCAGCAGTCTGGAGGCTTCTGGGGCCAACGTCCTGACTTTC
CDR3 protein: CASSLEASGANVLTF

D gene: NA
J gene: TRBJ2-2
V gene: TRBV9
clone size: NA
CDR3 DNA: TGTGCCAGCAGCGTAGTTGGGCAGACGAACACCGGGGAGCTGTTTTTT
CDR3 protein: CASSVVGQTNTGELFF

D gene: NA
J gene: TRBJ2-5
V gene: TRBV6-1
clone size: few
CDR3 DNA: TGTGCCAGCAGTAGAGGGAGCGTAGAAGAGACCCAGTACTTC
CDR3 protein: CASSRGSVEETQYF

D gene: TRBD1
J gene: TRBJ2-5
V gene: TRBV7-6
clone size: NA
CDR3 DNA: TGTGCCAGCAGCTTAGAAGACAGGGGGGGAGAGACCCAGTACTTC
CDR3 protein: CASSLEDRGGETQYF

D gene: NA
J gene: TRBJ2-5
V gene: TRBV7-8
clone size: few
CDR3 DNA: TGTGCCAGCAGCTTAGTTCTGGGGACGGGTGAAACCCAGTACTTC
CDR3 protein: CASSLVLGTGETQYF

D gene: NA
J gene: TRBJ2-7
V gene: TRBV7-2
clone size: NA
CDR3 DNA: TGTGCCAGCAGCTTTTCGGGGGGCTTACGGCAGTACTTC
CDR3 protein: CASSFSGGLRQYF

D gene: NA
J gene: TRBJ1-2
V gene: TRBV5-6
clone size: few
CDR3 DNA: TGTGCCAGCAGCTTCTTCACGGAGGCGGTGGGGTACTATGGCTACACCTTC
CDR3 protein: CASSFFTEAVGYYGYTF

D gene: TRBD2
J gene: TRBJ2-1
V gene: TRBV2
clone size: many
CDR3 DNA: TGTGCCAGCAGTATAGCGGGTAGCTCCTACAATGAGCAGTTCTTC
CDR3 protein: CASSIAGSSYNEQFF

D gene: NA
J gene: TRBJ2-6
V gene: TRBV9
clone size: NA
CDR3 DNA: TGTGCCAGCAGCCAACAGGGTTCTGGGGCCAACGTCCTGACTTTC
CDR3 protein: CASSQQGSGANVLTF

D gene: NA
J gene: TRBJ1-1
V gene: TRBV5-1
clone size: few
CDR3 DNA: TGCGCCAGCGCATCAAGTAAAACGAACACTGAAGCTTTCTTT
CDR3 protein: CASASSKTNTEAFF

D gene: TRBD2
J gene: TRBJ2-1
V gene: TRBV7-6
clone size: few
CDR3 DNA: TGTGCCAGCAGCATAAGCGGGGGAAGCTCCTACAATGAGCAGTTCTTC
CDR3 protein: CASSISGGSSYNEQFF

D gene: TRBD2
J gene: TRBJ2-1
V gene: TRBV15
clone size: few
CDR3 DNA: TGTGCCACCAGCAGCGGACTAGCGGGAGGTGAGCAGTTCTTC
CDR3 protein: CATSSGLAGGEQFF

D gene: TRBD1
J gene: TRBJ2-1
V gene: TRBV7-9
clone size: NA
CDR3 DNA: TGTGCCAGCAGCTTAGGCCCTGACAGGGATGAGCAGTTCTTC
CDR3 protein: CASSLGPDRDEQFF

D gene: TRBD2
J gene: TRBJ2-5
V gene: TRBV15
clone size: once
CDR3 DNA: TGTGCCACCAGGGCGGGGGATCGAGAGACCCAGTACTTC
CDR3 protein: CATRAGDRETQYF

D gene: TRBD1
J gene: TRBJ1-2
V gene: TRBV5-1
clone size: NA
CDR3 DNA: TGCGCCAGCAGCCCGGGGACAGGGCACTATGGCTACACCTTC
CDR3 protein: CASSPGTGHYGYTF

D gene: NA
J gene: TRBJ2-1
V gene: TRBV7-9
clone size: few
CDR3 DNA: TGTGCCAGCAGCTTCGGGGATCGGACCTACAATGAGCAGTTCTTC
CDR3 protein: CASSFGDRTYNEQFF

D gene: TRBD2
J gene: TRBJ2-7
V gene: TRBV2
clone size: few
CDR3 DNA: TGTGCCAGCAGTCCAACCCACAAGCCGGGACTAGCGGCATACGAGCAGTACTTC
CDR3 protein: CASSPTHKPGLAAYEQYF